This is a list of T cell receptor beta chains from one sample in a study of technical replicates of blood from several donors. Generated by immunoSEQ multiplex PCR, the TCRdb table keeps only in-frame clones and is missing some. Of under 95,000 clones listed, around 95% are singletons. What was sequenced was T cells isolated from PBMCs. Receptors were obtained from a human donor in good health. Each CDR3 is given with its conserved first and last residue. A D gene is named only where the DNA matches it firmly. Size is stated for part of the rows, as once, few or many counts, or as a class when the clone is expanded.

D gene	V gene	clone size	J gene	CDR3 protein	CDR3 DNA
.	TRBV28	.	TRBJ1-1	CASSLQLDTETFF	TGTGCCAGCAGTTTACAGCTTGACACTGAGACTTTCTTT
TRBD1	TRBV2	.	TRBJ1-1	CASRVGQGGTEAFF	TGTGCCAGCAGGGTCGGACAGGGCGGTACTGAAGCTTTCTTT
.	TRBV5-1	.	TRBJ1-3	CASSRAPDSGNTIYF	TGCGCCAGCAGCCGAGCACCGGACAGTGGAAACACCATATATTTT
TRBD1	TRBV9	.	TRBJ1-6	CASSVDRGNSPLHF	TGTGCCAGCAGCGTTGACAGGGGGAATTCACCCCTCCACTTT
TRBD1	TRBV11-2	.	TRBJ2-2	CASSWDRGNTGELFF	TGTGCCAGCAGCTGGGACAGGGGGAACACCGGGGAGCTGTTTTTT
TRBD1	TRBV11-2	.	TRBJ1-1	CASSLQGWGAFF	TGTGCCAGCAGTTTACAGGGGTGGGGAGCTTTCTTT
TRBD1	TRBV5-6	.	TRBJ1-5	CASSFKGADQPQHF	TGTGCCAGCAGCTTCAAGGGGGCGGATCAGCCCCAGCATTTT
TRBD1	TRBV9	.	TRBJ2-7	CASSVTGAPSYEQYF	TGTGCCAGCAGCGTTACAGGGGCCCCGTCCTACGAGCAGTACTTC
.	TRBV7-6	few	TRBJ1-2	CASSFPGGYGYTF	TGTGCCAGCAGCTTTCCCGGGGGCTATGGCTACACCTTC
TRBD1	TRBV30	.	TRBJ1-1	CAWSVDFRTGGKAFF	TGTGCCTGGAGTGTAGATTTTAGGACAGGTGGTAAAGCTTTCTTT
.	TRBV5-1	.	TRBJ1-2	CASSLEAGYGYTF	TGCGCCAGCAGCTTGGAGGCAGGCTATGGCTACACCTTC
TRBD1	TRBV2	.	TRBJ1-6	CATTGQDRLSPLHF	TGTGCCACCACCGGACAGGACCGTCTTTCACCCCTCCACTTT
TRBD1	TRBV10-2	.	TRBJ2-5	CASREAGGETQYF	TGCGCCAGCAGGGAGGCAGGGGGTGAGACCCAGTACTTC
TRBD1	TRBV5-1	.	TRBJ2-7	CASSPGDRGQRNEQYF	TGCGCCAGCAGCCCCGGGGACAGGGGGCAAAGGAACGAGCAGTACTTC
TRBD2	TRBV9	.	TRBJ2-7	CASSVGGGTYEQYF	TGTGCCAGCAGCGTAGGCGGGGGGACCTACGAGCAGTACTTC
TRBD2	TRBV5-1	.	TRBJ2-1	CASSPHTSGTYNEQFF	TGCGCCAGCAGCCCACACACTAGCGGAACCTACAATGAGCAGTTCTTC
TRBD2	TRBV11-2	.	TRBJ2-7	CATTRGVLSSYEQYF	TGTGCCACCACCCGGGGGGTGTTAAGCTCCTACGAGCAGTACTTC
TRBD1	TRBV9	.	TRBJ2-5	CASSDGGQGAFRTQYF	TGTGCCAGCAGCGACGGTGGGCAGGGGGCTTTTCGGACCCAGTACTTC
TRBD1	TRBV15	.	TRBJ2-2	CATNLDRVNTGELFF	TGTGCCACCAATCTTGACAGGGTGAACACCGGGGAGCTGTTTTTT
TRBD2	TRBV29-1	.	TRBJ2-7	CSVVGSGREYF	TGCAGCGTTGTGGGTAGCGGGAGAGAGTACTTC
.	TRBV10-2	.	TRBJ1-4	CATRPGTTNEKLFF	TGCGCCACCCGACCAGGGACAACTAATGAAAAACTGTTTTTT
TRBD1	TRBV4-1	.	TRBJ2-3	CASRGTDLTDTQYF	TGCGCCAGCAGGGGGACAGACCTCACAGATACGCAGTATTTT
TRBD2	TRBV4-1	.	TRBJ2-5	CASSPGLAGEAQYF	TGCGCCAGCAGCCCGGGACTAGCGGGGGAGGCCCAGTACTTC
.	TRBV10-2	.	TRBJ2-1	CASTGAPPYNEQFF	TGCGCCAGCACCGGTGCCCCCCCCTACAATGAGCAGTTCTTC
TRBD1	TRBV25-1	.	TRBJ1-1	CASSERQGPQPMNTEAFF	TGTGCCAGCAGTGAAAGACAGGGCCCCCAACCTATGAACACTGAAGCTTTCTTT
TRBD2	TRBV4-1	.	TRBJ2-3	CASSQRNLAGADTQYF	TGCGCCAGCAGCCAAAGAAATCTAGCGGGAGCTGATACGCAGTATTTT
.	TRBV11-2	.	TRBJ1-5	CASSLRGTQPQHF	TGTGCCAGCAGCTTAAGGGGAACGCAGCCCCAGCATTTT
TRBD2	TRBV5-4	.	TRBJ2-4	CASSLSLQTSDIQYF	TGTGCCAGCAGCTTGTCGCTTCAGACTAGCGACATTCAGTACTTC
TRBD1	TRBV28	once	TRBJ1-2	CASSRAPGQGDGYTF	TGTGCCAGCAGCCGTGCCCCCGGACAGGGGGATGGCTACACCTTC
.	TRBV10-1	.	TRBJ1-5	CASSESSQPQHF	TGCGCCAGCAGTGAGTCGAGTCAGCCCCAGCATTTT
TRBD1	TRBV5-5	.	TRBJ2-1	CASSARQGPYNEQFF	TGTGCCAGCAGCGCTAGACAGGGCCCCTACAATGAGCAGTTCTTC
.	TRBV19	once	TRBJ2-5	CASSIDGGAGETQYF	TGTGCCAGTAGTATAGATGGGGGGGCCGGGGAGACCCAGTACTTC
.	TRBV6-1	.	TRBJ1-5	CASSEAPGPTSYPQHF	TGTGCCAGCAGTGAAGCACCAGGTCCTACCTCATACCCCCAGCATTTT
.	TRBV6-5	.	TRBJ2-7	CASSYSGAVILYEQYF	TGTGCCAGCAGTTACTCTGGAGCGGTAATACTCTACGAGCAGTACTTC
.	TRBV7-9	.	TRBJ2-7	CASSQAGYHEQYF	TGTGCCAGCAGCCAGGCGGGGTACCACGAGCAGTACTTC
.	TRBV5-1	.	TRBJ1-2	CASSFQAHGYTF	TGCGCCAGCAGCTTCCAGGCCCATGGCTACACCTTC
TRBD1	TRBV19	.	TRBJ1-3	CASSTRQGGNTIYF	TGTGCCAGTAGTACACGACAGGGCGGAAACACCATATATTTT
.	TRBV6-4	.	TRBJ1-5	CASSRTVGNQPQHF	TGTGCCAGCAGTCGTACGGTGGGCAATCAGCCCCAGCATTTT
TRBD1	TRBV4-1	once	TRBJ1-3	CASSQPGQSGTIYF	TGCGCCAGCAGCCAACCGGGACAGTCGGGCACCATATATTTT
TRBD1	TRBV28	.	TRBJ2-2	CASSFGQGAPGELFF	TGTGCCAGCAGCTTCGGACAGGGTGCGCCCGGGGAGCTGTTTTTT
TRBD2	TRBV5-4	.	TRBJ2-7	CASSPQNAGGLVYEQYF	TGTGCCAGCAGTCCCCAGAACGCGGGGGGCCTGGTTTACGAGCAGTACTTC
.	TRBV9	.	TRBJ1-5	CASSAGGADQPQHF	TGTGCCAGCAGCGCGGGGGGGGCAGATCAGCCCCAGCATTTT
TRBD2	TRBV2	.	TRBJ2-3	CASRQRGGIDTQYF	TGTGCCAGCAGACAGCGGGGGGGCATCGATACGCAGTATTTT
.	TRBV7-9	.	TRBJ1-2	CASSPTGTPNYGYTF	TGTGCCAGCAGCCCAACAGGAACACCTAACTATGGCTACACCTTC
TRBD2	TRBV2	.	TRBJ2-5	CASSAGGARQETQYF	TGTGCCAGCAGTGCCGGGGGGGCCCGCCAAGAGACCCAGTACTTC
TRBD1	TRBV28	.	TRBJ2-7	CASSQTGGNPYEQYF	TGTGCCAGCAGTCAAACAGGGGGCAACCCCTACGAGCAGTACTTC
.	TRBV19	.	TRBJ2-7	CASSMGRAYEQYF	TGTGCCAGTAGTATGGGGAGAGCCTACGAGCAGTACTTC
TRBD1	TRBV6-5	once	TRBJ1-6	CASSYGTGPGRSPLHF	TGTGCCAGCAGTTACGGGACAGGTCCTGGGCGATCACCCCTCCACTTT
TRBD2	TRBV14	.	TRBJ2-3	CASSRTSGSADTQYF	TGTGCCAGCAGCCGGACTAGCGGGAGTGCAGATACGCAGTATTTT
.	TRBV6-1	.	TRBJ2-2	CASSQNTGELFF	TGTGCCAGCAGTCAGAACACCGGGGAGCTGTTTTTT
.	TRBV10-3	.	TRBJ1-2	CAISRGANYGYTF	TGTGCCATCAGCAGGGGAGCTAACTATGGCTACACCTTC
TRBD2	TRBV5-1	.	TRBJ2-2	CASSLGASGNTGELFF	TGCGCCAGCAGCTTGGGGGCTAGCGGGAACACCGGGGAGCTGTTTTTT
TRBD2	TRBV10-3	.	TRBJ2-7	CAISEIIRLAVAYEQYF	TGTGCCATCAGTGAGATCATTCGACTAGCGGTAGCCTACGAGCAGTACTTC
.	TRBV12-5	.	TRBJ2-5	CASGLGHQETQYF	TGTGCTAGTGGTCTTGGACATCAAGAGACCCAGTACTTC
.	TRBV7-9	once	TRBJ1-2	CASSPDRPSNYGYTF	TGTGCCAGCAGCCCAGACAGGCCCTCTAACTATGGCTACACCTTC